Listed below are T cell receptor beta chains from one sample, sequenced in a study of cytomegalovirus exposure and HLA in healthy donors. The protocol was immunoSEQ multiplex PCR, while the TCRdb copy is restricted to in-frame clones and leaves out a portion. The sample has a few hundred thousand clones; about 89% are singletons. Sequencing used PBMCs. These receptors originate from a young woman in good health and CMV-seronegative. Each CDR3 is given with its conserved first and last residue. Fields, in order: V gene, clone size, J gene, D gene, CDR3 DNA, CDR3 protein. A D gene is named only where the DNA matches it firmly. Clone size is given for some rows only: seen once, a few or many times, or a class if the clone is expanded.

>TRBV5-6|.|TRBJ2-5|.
TGTGCCAGCAGCTCGGGACTGATCGGACAAGAGACCCAGTACTTC
CASSSGLIGQETQYF
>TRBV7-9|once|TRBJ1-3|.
TGTGCCAGCAGCTTAGCGGGGGGTAGGACTGGAAACACCATATATTTT
CASSLAGGRTGNTIYF
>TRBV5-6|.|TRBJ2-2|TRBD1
TGTGCCAGCAGCTTGCCAGGGGGCTCGAACACCGGGGAGCTGTTTTTT
CASSLPGGSNTGELFF
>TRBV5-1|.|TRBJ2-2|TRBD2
TGCGCCAGCAGTTCTAAACTAGCGGGAGGACTAAGCCGAAACACCGGGGAGCTGTTTTTT
CASSSKLAGGLSRNTGELFF
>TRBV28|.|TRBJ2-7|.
TGTGCCAGCAGAGCGGCTTCCTACGAGCAGTACTTC
CASRAASYEQYF
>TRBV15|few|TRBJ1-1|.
TGTGCCACCAGCAGAGAAACGGGGGGGGTGGCTGAAGCTTTCTTT
CATSRETGGVAEAFF
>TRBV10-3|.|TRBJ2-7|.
TGTGCCATCAGTGAGCCCGTAACAGGCCGCGAGCAGTACTTC
CAISEPVTGREQYF
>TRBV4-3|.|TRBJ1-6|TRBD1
TGCGCCAGCAGCCAAGTGGGGGGGGGACAGGGTCGGGCACCCCTCCACTTT
CASSQVGGGQGRAPLHF
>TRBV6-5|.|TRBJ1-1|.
TGTGCCAGCAGCCCCGGGGGGTACACTGAAGCTTTCTTT
CASSPGGYTEAFF
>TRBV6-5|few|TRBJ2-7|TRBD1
TGTGCCAGCAGTTACTCAGGGACAGGGATCGAGCAGTACTTC
CASSYSGTGIEQYF
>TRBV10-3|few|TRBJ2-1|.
TGTGCCATCAGTGGGTACAGGAACAGTACAAGCTCCTACAATGAGCAGTTCTTC
CAISGYRNSTSSYNEQFF
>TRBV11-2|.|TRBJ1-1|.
TGTGCCAGCAGGACACGGGGAATAAGGAACACTGAAGCTTTCTTT
CASRTRGIRNTEAFF
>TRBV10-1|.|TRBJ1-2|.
TGCGCCAGCGACCCCCCCGGCAGGGCTAACTATGGCTACACCTTC
CASDPPGRANYGYTF
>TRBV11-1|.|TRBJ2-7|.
TGTGCCAGCAGTCCGACTCATCAAAGCTCCTACGAGCAGTACTTC
CASSPTHQSSYEQYF
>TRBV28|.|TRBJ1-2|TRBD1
TGTACCAGCAGTTTAGGAGGGGGCGCAGGGGTAGGCTACACCTTC
CTSSLGGGAGVGYTF
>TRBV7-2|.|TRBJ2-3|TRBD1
TGTGCCAGCAGCTTAGGGTTGGGACAGGATACGCAGTATTTT
CASSLGLGQDTQYF
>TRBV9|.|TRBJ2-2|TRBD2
TGTGCCAGCAGCGTAGCACGGACTAGCGGGCGAGGTAGCACCGGGGAGCTGTTTTTT
CASSVARTSGRGSTGELFF
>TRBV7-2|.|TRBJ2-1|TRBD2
TGTGCCAGCAGCTTAGATCCCCCGGGAGGGCTCAATGAGCAGTTCTTC
CASSLDPPGGLNEQFF
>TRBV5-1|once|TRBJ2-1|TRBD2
TGCGCCAGCAGCCAGGGGGGGACTAGCGGGAGGAATGAGCAGTTCTTC
CASSQGGTSGRNEQFF
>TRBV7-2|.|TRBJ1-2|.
TGTGCCAGCAGCTTAGATTGGGCGGGGGGCTATGGCTACACCTTC
CASSLDWAGGYGYTF
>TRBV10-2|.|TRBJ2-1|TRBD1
TGCGCCACCCGGACAGGGAGGACCTACAATGAGCAGTTCTTC
CATRTGRTYNEQFF
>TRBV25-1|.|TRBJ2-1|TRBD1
TGTGCCAGCAGTGAAAGGGGGACAGGGGTCCATGAGCAGTTCTTC
CASSERGTGVHEQFF
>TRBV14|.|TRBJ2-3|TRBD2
TGTGCCAGCAGTCGGGGGGGGTGGAATACGCAGTATTTT
CASSRGGWNTQYF
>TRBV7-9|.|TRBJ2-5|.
TGTGCCAGCAGCAGACAGAGCCCGATAGAGACCCAGTACTTC
CASSRQSPIETQYF
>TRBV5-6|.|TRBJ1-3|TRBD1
TGTGCCAGCAGATTACAGGGGCCTGGAAACACCATATATTTT
CASRLQGPGNTIYF
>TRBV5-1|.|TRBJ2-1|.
TGCGCCAGCAGCTTGGGAACAAGCTCCTACAATGAGCAGTTCTTC
CASSLGTSSYNEQFF